A single sample is the source of the 9 T cell receptor beta chains below, sequenced in a study of blood T cell repertoires in COVID-19. Here immunoSEQ multiplex PCR was the method, and the copy in TCRdb shows in-frame clones only, minus some. The repertoire holds 200,000 to 250,000 clones, with more than 75% as singletons. The sequenced material came from PBMCs or T cells enriched from blood (not recorded which). The source is a woman aged 40 to 55 with acute COVID-19.

This chain joins TRBV30 and TRBJ2-2; 9 nucleotides agree with TRBD2. With V trimmed by 4 bases and J by 6 bases, 15 bases remained unmatched. The CDR3 is 17 residues long. CDR1 and CDR2 from the germline V gene are GTSNPN and SVGIG (reference sequence). The CDR3 nucleotides read TGTGCCTGGAAATCTACTCGCGGGGGGGGACGGCCCGGGGAGCTGTTTTTT. The encoded protein is CAWKSTRGGGRPGELFF.

The chain carries TRBV5-1 and TRBJ1-4; 9 nucleotides agree with TRBD1. The CDR3 covers 15 residues. V was clipped by 0 bases and J by 7 bases; unmatched bases: 4. Germline assignment: CDR1 SGHRS and CDR2 YFSETQ. The chain's CDR3 is CASSLEGQGFEKLFF. CDR3 DNA sequence: TGCGCCAGCAGCTTGGAGGGACAGGGATTTGAAAAACTGTTTTTT.

This chain uses TRBV28 with TRBJ1-1, with D tentatively TRBD1 (5 bases). CDR3 size: 16 residues. Between the trimmed V and J ends, which lost 4 bases and 5 bases, there was a span of 20 bases. CDR1 is MDHEN and CDR2 is SYDVKM in the germline V gene. The CDR3 loop reads CASSSFLGRGYTEAFF. The CDR3 DNA is TGTGCCAGCAGTTCATTCCTCGGACGGGGGTATACTGAAGCTTTCTTT.

This chain's CDR3 is CARYGGKYEQYF. The DNA for the CDR3 is TGTGCTAGGTACGGGGGGAAGTACGAGCAGTACTTC. This chain joins TRBV12-5 and TRBJ2-7, with TRBD2 matching over 7 bases. Germline V gene lookup returns CDR1 LGHNT and CDR2 FRNRAP. The trim removed 9 bases at V and 4 bases at J, leaving 6 bases unmatched. The CDR3 length is 12 residues.

The V and J genes are TRBV19 and TRBJ1-2, with TRBD1 as a possible D gene (6 bases). The CDR3 has 14 amino acids. V lost 4 bases and J lost 4, with 13 bases in between. In germline, CDR1 is LNHDA, CDR2 SQIVND (reference sequence). CDR3 nucleotides: TGTGCCAGTAGTACAAGGACAGATAGCTATGGCTACACCTTC. Its translation: CASSTRTDSYGYTF.

The chain joins TRBV7-9 to TRBJ2-1, with 12 bases lining up with TRBD2. The junction had 7 bases not matched to a gene; V was cut back by 0 bases and J by 7 bases. This CDR3 spans 17 amino acids. CDR1 and CDR2 from the germline V gene are SEHNR and FQNEAQ (reference sequence). The CDR3 here is CASSLAVTSGSWNEQFF. The CDR3 DNA sequence: TGTGCCAGCAGCTTAGCGGTGACTAGCGGGAGTTGGAATGAGCAGTTCTTC.

The rearrangement uses TRBV18 and TRBJ1-2; TRBD1 might be the D (6 bases). Trimming removed 2 bases at V and 4 bases at J, with 11 bases between. This CDR3 has 14 amino acids. Germline values: CDR1 KGHSH, CDR2 LQKENI. The CDR3 sequence: CASSPTGQFYGYTF. DNA of the CDR3: TGTGCCAGCTCACCAACCGGACAGTTCTATGGCTACACCTTC.

With respect to this clone: This sample also contains other DNA sequences that code for the same CDR3. The chain joins TRBV30 to TRBJ2-1, with 9 bases identical to TRBD2. Looked up from germline, CDR1 is GTSNPN and CDR2 is SVGIG (reference sequence). The J segment lost 9 bases and the V segment lost 0 bases, leaving 3 bases of the junction unmatched. The CDR3 has 13 residues. As DNA, the CDR3 is TGTGCCTGGAGTGTAGCGGGAGGCCCTGAGCAGTTCTTC. Protein sequence: CAWSVAGGPEQFF.

The V and J genes are TRBV19 and TRBJ1-4, with TRBD1 matching 8 bases. This CDR3 has 15 residues. Looked up from germline, CDR1 is LNHDA and CDR2 is SQIVND (reference sequence). With V trimmed by 1 base and J by 12 bases, 10 bases remained unmatched. The CDR3 sequence is CASSIGARTGTELFF. The CDR3 nucleotides read TGTGCCAGTAGTATAGGGGCGAGGACAGGGACCGAACTGTTTTTT.